The sequence of this T cell receptor (beta chain) was determined in a study of blood T cell repertoires in COVID-19 (dated by TCRdb to the early 2020s). Broadly, across the study: Collaborator samples came from the United States, Italy and Spain and covered acute and convalescent phases of COVID-19. Where available, HLA class I and class II types were obtained from metadata supplied by the sample provider rather than from assay-based typing. Samples were obtained from the ongoing ImmuneRACE study (first 160 participants) and from 1,000 to 1,500 subjects provided by 6 global collaborators. The dataset comprised deeply sampled blood TCRbeta repertoires from subjects exposed to, actively infected with, or recovered from COVID-19. The material from the prospective study consisted of cDNA or gDNA derived from T cells, B-cell-depleted T cells, or PBMCs. The repertoires were made available in a free public database intended to serve as a resource for research on the immune response to SARS-CoV-2. Nearly every sample came with metadata listing a de-identified subject ID, COVID-19 status, age in years and sex. General study outcomes and caveats: The amount of clinical and demographic metadata varied by source and participant and was provided uncurated.

The CDR3 covers 16 residues, taking in both the cysteine and the phenylalanine. The read is trimmed to its CDR3 DNA, 48 bases read in frame from base 1. V trim: 1 base; J trim: 5 bases; unmatched bases: 9. CDR1 is given as SGHTA and CDR2 as FQGNSA, both from the germline V gene. TCRbeta CDR3 regions were amplified from genomic DNA by means of the immunoSEQ Assay, a bias-controlled multiplex PCR. The paper's processing steps were these. Within the assay, amplification of reference gene primers was used to estimate how many nucleated cells each sample contained. Sequence reads were collapsed and filtered to measure the absolute abundance of every unique TCRbeta CDR3 rearrangement. For each sample, productive Simpson clonality was calculated as the square root of Simpson's diversity index over productive rearrangements. In its TCRdb copy, this immuneACCESS table keeps in-frame sequences only and misses some clones. Where compared with another copy, unresolved V genes explain less than half of these, and the others have no known cause. V and J calls and clone size are given by that table; D and trimming were obtained from the DNA. The sample profile shows about 36,000 clones; over 75% of them were found once. Of the sample, around two fifths falls within the top ten clones.

In regard to this clone: The antigen it binds to is not known. No much larger clone is present one base from it, and per-base qualities are unavailable.

Each collaborating institution followed its own protocols to collect whole blood in K2EDTA tubes. Collaborator samples were shipped for TCRbeta analysis as frozen whole blood, isolated PBMCs, or DNA extracted from either sample type. The chain was built from TRBV7-2 and TRBJ2-5, with 8 middle bases fitting TRBD2. The receptor was isolated from a human donor in a cohort sampled during active or convalescent COVID-19. The donor label of this sample is uncertain. The sample taken for sequencing was peripheral blood. The CDR3: CASSLVKAGVGETQYF. The sequenced DNA: TGTGCCAGCAGCTTAGTCAAAGCGGGAGTAGGGGAGACCCAGTACTTC.